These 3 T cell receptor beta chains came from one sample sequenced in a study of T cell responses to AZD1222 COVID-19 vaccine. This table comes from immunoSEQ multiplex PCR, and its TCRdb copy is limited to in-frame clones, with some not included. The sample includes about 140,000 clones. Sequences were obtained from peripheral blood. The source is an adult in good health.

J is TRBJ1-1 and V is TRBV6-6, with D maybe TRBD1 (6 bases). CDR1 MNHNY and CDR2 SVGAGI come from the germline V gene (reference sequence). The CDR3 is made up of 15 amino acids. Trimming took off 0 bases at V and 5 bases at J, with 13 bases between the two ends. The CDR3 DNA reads TGTGCCAGCAGTTACTCCCGACAGGATAATACTGAAGCTTTCTTT. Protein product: CASSYSRQDNTEAFF.

The CDR3 DNA reads TGTGCCAGCAGCTGGTCGGTAGCTCCGGTAACCGGGGAGCTGTTTTTT. Amino acids: CASSWSVAPVTGELFF. The rearrangement joins TRBV7-7 to TRBJ2-2; D not certain. Germline loops: CDR1 SSHAT, CDR2 FNYEAQ (reference sequence). V was pared by 4 bases and J by 5 bases, with 17 bases between. This CDR3 has 16 amino acids. Supplemented by reference TRBV7-7 and TRBJ2-2, the full variable domain reads GAGVSQSPRYKVTKRGQDVTLRCDPISSHATLYWYQQALGQGPEFLTYFNYEAQPDKSGLPSDRFSAERPEGSISTLTIQRTEQRDSAMYRCASSWSVAPVTGELFFGEGSRLTVL.

CDR3 bases: TGTGCCAGTAGTATGGGGGCAGGGGGTAATCATGAGGACACTGAAGCTTTCTTT. Translation: CASSMGAGGNHEDTEAFF. The chain couples TRBV19 to TRBJ1-1; TRBD1 aligns across 7 bases. CDR3 length: 18 residues. Germline V gives CDR1 LNHDA, CDR2 SQIVND (reference sequence). Trimming at V came to 3 bases and at J to 3 bases, leaving 16 bases not matched to a gene.